This T cell receptor beta chain was captured in a study of shared clonotypes between healthy human individuals. Study-wide results and caveats: Genetic and exposure-history diversity was limited by the few donors. Clonotypes shared by all four sorted-subset donors had higher generation probabilities than non-shared clonotypes.

About this clone: Its antigen is undetermined.

V lost 5 bases and J lost 1, with 18 bases in between. This CDR3 region has 15 residues. Germline loops: CDR1 SQVTM, CDR2 ANQGSEA. The table came from immunoSEQ multiplex PCR; TCRdb's copy has only in-frame clones and leaves some out. The sample has some 2.1 million clones, less than 95% seen once; the top ten hold 0.9% to 1.3%. In the naive CD8 group, cells lacked CD45RO and were positively selected for CCR7, so terminally differentiated effector memory CD45RA+ cells were left out. What was sequenced was naive CD8+ T cells sorted from blood. The receptor comes from a man between 18 and 35 years old in good health. The genes are TRBV29-1 and TRBJ2-7, with D perhaps matching TRBD2 (6 bases). In DNA, the CDR3 is TGCAGCGTTCGTGTCCCCGCAGGGACTTCCTACGAGCAGTACTTC. It encodes CSVRVPAGTSYEQYF.